This T cell receptor beta chain is from a study of T cells in Graves' hyperthyroidism and ophthalmopathy. Hyperthyroidism was newly diagnosed in patients aged 18 to 65 (duration under 2 months). Study-wide points: Ophthalmopathy got predicted by the model a median about six months before its onset.

Amplification yielded TCR beta CDR3 regions, with RNA transcripts as the source. An initial round of RT-PCR targeting the TCR CDR3 relied on the HTBI primer set. TCRdb re-analysed the multiplex PCR reads in MiXCR, keeping a single row per CDR3 protein. The sample shows around 690,000 distinct CDR3 sequences, around 15% of them seen only once. This clonotype has only a few counts. Its antigen is unknown. This TCR came from a man aged 50 to 59 with Graves' hyperthyroidism. Sequenced material: blood.

CDR3: CSARGQGLSGNTIYF. The CDR3 nucleotides read TGCAGTGCTAGAGGACAGGGACTCTCTGGAAACACCATATATTTT. This chain uses TRBV20-1 with TRBJ1-3; 7 bases match TRBD1. Germline V gene data show CDR1 as DFQATT and CDR2 as SNEGSKA (reference sequence). Trimming removed 1 base from V and 0 bases from J; junction bases left unmatched: 3. This CDR3 contains 15 residues.